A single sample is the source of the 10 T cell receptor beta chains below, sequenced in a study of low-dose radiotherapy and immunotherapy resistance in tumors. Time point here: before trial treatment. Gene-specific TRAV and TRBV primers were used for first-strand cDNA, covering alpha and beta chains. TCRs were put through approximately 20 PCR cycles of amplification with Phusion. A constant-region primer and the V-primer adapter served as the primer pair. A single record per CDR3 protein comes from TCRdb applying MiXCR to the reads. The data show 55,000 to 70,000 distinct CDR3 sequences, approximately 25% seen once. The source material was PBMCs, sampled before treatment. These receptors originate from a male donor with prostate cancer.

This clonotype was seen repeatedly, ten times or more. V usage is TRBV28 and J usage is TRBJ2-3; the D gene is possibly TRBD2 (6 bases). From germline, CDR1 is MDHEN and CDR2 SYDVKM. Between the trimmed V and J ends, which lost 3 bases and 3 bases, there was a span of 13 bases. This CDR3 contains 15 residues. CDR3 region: CASSFRGAGTDTQYF. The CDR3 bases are TGTGCCAGCAGTTTCCGCGGGGCGGGGACAGATACGCAGTATTTT. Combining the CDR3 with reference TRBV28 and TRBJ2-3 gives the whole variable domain DVKVTQSSRYLVKRTGEKVFLECVQDMDHENMFWYRQDPGLGLRLIYFSYDVKMKEKGDIPEGYSVSREKKERFSLILESASTNQTSMYLCASSFRGAGTDTQYFGPGTRLTVL.

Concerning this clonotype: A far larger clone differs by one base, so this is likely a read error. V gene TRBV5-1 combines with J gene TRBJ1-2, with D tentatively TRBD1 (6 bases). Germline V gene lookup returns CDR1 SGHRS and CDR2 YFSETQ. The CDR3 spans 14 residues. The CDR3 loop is CASRRRGEYGGYTF. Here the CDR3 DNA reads TGTGCCAGCAGACGGAGGGGGGAATACGGTGGCTACACCTTC. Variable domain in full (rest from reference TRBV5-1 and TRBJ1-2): KAGVTQTPRYLIKTRGQQVTLSCSPISGHRSVSWYQQTPGQGLQFLFEYFSETQRNKGNFPGRFSGRQFSNSRSEMNVSTLELGDSALYLCASRRRGEYGGYTFGSGTRLTVV.

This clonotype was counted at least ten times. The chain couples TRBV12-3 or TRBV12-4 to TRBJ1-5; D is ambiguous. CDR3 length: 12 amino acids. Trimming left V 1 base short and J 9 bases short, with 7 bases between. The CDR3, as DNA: TGTGCCAGCAGTTTAGGCCCCGGGCCCCAGCATTTT. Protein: CASSLGPGPQHF.

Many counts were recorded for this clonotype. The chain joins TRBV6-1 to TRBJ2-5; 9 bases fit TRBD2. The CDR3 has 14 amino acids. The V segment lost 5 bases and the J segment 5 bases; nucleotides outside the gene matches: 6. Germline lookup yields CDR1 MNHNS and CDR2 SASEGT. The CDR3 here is CASSTRTSAETQYF. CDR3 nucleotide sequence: TGTGCCAGCAGTACCCGGACTAGCGCGGAGACCCAGTACTTC.

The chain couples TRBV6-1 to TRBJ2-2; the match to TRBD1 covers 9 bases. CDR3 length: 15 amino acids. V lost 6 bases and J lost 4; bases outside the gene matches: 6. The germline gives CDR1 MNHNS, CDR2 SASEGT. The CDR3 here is CASRTGTGSTGELFF. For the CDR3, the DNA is TGTGCCAGCAGAACCGGGACAGGGAGCACCGGGGAGCTGTTTTTT.

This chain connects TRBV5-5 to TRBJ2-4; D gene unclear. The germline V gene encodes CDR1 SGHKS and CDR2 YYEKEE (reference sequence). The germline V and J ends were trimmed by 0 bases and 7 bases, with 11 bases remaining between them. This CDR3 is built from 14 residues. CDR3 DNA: TGTGCCAGCAGCTTGGCGCTGAATAAGAACATTCAGTACTTC. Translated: CASSLALNKNIQYF.

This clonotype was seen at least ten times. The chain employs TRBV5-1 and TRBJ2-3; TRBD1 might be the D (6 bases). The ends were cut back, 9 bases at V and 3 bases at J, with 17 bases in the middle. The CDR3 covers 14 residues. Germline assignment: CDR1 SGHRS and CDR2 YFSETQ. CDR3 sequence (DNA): TGCGCCATCAAACTGGACAGCGGTACAGATACGCAGTATTTT. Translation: CAIKLDSGTDTQYF.

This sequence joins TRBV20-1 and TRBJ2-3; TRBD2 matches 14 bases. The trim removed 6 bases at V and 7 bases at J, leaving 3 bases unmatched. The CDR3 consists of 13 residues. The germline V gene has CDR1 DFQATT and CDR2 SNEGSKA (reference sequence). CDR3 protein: CSAGTSGSYTQYF. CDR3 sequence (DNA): TGCAGTGCGGGGACTAGCGGGAGTTATACGCAGTATTTT.

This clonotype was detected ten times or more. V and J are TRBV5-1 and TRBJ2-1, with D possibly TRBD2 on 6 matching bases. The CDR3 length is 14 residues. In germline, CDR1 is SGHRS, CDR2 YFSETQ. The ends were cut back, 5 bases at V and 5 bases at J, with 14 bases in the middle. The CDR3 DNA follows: TGCGCCAGCAGTATTGATAGCGGCAACAATGAGCAGTTCTTC. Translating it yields CASSIDSGNNEQFF. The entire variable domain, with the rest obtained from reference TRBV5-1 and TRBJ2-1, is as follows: KAGVTQTPRYLIKTRGQQVTLSCSPISGHRSVSWYQQTPGQGLQFLFEYFSETQRNKGNFPGRFSGRQFSNSRSEMNVSTLELGDSALYLCASSIDSGNNEQFFGPGTRLTVL.

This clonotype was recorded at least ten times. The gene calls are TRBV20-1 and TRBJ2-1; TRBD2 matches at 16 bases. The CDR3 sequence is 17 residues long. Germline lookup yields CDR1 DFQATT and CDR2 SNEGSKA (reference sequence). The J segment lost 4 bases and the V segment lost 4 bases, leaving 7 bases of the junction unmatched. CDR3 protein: CSAKGLAGGSGYNEQFF. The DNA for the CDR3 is TGCAGTGCTAAGGGACTAGCGGGAGGGTCAGGGTACAATGAGCAGTTCTTC.